This passage covers 17 T cell receptor beta chains from one sample sequenced in a study of T cell responses to AZD1222 COVID-19 vaccine. Using immunoSEQ multiplex PCR, the repertoire was profiled, and TCRdb retains in-frame clones only, with some absent. The profile covers around 180,000 clones, with 75% to 90% appearing a single time and 6.9% taken by the ten largest. The specimen comprised peripheral blood, sampled on day 0 of AZD1222 vaccination. The receptors come from an adult in good health.

In this sample, this clone turned up once. The gene calls are TRBV14 and TRBJ1-2, with D possibly matching TRBD1 (5 bases). Germline V lookup: CDR1 SGHDN, CDR2 FVKESK. Trimming took 0 bases from V and 4 from J, leaving 18 bases between them. The CDR3 contains 17 residues. The CDR3 region has the DNA TGTGCCAGCAGCCAAGAGGAGGAGGGACCGTTCGGCTATGGCTACACCTTC. Protein: CASSQEEEGPFGYGYTF. Supplemented by reference TRBV14 and TRBJ1-2, the full variable domain reads EAGVTQFPSHSVIEKGQTVTLRCDPISGHDNLYWYRRVMGKEIKFLLHFVKESKQDESGMPNNRFLAERTGGTYSTLKVQPAELEDSGVYFCASSQEEEGPFGYGYTFGSGTRLTVV.

This clone was seen more than once but under ten times. The V call is TRBV15, the J call TRBJ1-6; a weak D match, TRBD1 (6 bases). The V end lost 0 bases, the J end lost 11 bases, and 11 bases lay between the germline ends. Per the germline V gene, CDR1 is LNHNV and CDR2 is YYDKDF (reference sequence). This CDR3 is built from 14 residues. The CDR3 DNA is TGTGCCACCAGCAGAGATACCGCAGGGGCACCCCTCCACTTT. As protein: CATSRDTAGAPLHF.

The V gene is TRBV5-6, the J gene TRBJ1-5, with D unresolved. Trimming cost V 0 bases and J 0 bases, with 10 bases left between them. Per germline, CDR1 SGHDT and CDR2 YYEEEE. The CDR3 loop spans 16 amino acids. The CDR3, as DNA: TGTGCCAGCAGCTTGGCTACTAAACTTAGCAATCAGCCCCAGCATTTT. Translation: CASSLATKLSNQPQHF.

The CDR3 here is CAWTPFDTQYF. The CDR3 DNA is TGTGCCTGGACTCCGTTTGATACGCAGTATTTT. V gene TRBV30 combines with J gene TRBJ2-3; D gene uncertain. This CDR3 has 11 amino acids. The germline CDR1 and CDR2 sequences are GTSNPN and SVGIG (reference sequence). Trimming left V 4 bases short and J 6 bases short, with 8 bases between.

This clone was seen only once. The genes are TRBV9 and TRBJ2-1, with D possibly matching TRBD2 (6 bases). CDR3 length equals 15 residues. Germline CDR1 SGDLS, CDR2 YYNGEE. V was cut by 0 bases and J by 7 bases, with 14 bases left in between. The CDR3 protein is CASSVEGGVLNEQFF. The DNA of the CDR3 is TGTGCCAGCAGCGTAGAAGGCGGGGTCTTAAATGAGCAGTTCTTC.

The chain is built from TRBV14 and TRBJ2-5; 7 positions agree with TRBD2. CDR1 is SGHDN, CDR2 FVKESK, per germline. Losses at the gene ends were 0 bases for V and 14 bases for J; bases not matched to a gene: 15. The CDR3 totals 15 residues. In DNA, the CDR3 is TGTGCCAGCAGCCAAGATTACTCGGGTCTAGCGGCTCGATACTTC. Its protein product is CASSQDYSGLAARYF. Full variable domain (remainder filled in from reference TRBV14 and TRBJ2-5): EAGVTQFPSHSVIEKGQTVTLRCDPISGHDNLYWYRRVMGKEIKFLLHFVKESKQDESGMPNNRFLAERTGGTYSTLKVQPAELEDSGVYFCASSQDYSGLAARYFGPGTRLLVL.

The gene calls are TRBV6-4 and TRBJ2-3; D gene ambiguous. The germline V and J ends were trimmed by 0 bases and 2 bases, with 12 bases remaining between them. This CDR3 spans 16 amino acids. In germline, CDR1 is MRHNA, CDR2 SNTAGT. The CDR3 spells CASSDSRLPLTDTQYF. CDR3 nucleotides: TGTGCCAGCAGTGACTCGAGACTCCCGCTCACAGATACGCAGTATTTT.

V is TRBV4-3 and J is TRBJ2-7; TRBD2 matches 10 bases. There are 15 residues in the CDR3. Germline assignment: CDR1 LGHNA and CDR2 YSLEER. V was pared by 2 bases and J by 2 bases, with 3 bases of the junction left unmatched. The chain's CDR3 is CASSQSAGGTYEQYF. In nucleotides, the CDR3 is TGCGCCAGCAGCCAATCAGCGGGGGGGACCTACGAGCAGTACTTC.

The chain combines TRBV11-2 with TRBJ2-7; D uncertain. This CDR3 is built from 13 residues. V lost 1 base and J 4 bases, leaving 8 bases between the germline ends. Germline-derived CDR1 and CDR2 are SGHAT and FQNNGV. The CDR3 nucleotides are TGTGCCAGCAGCTTAGTCGGAAAATACGAGCAGTACGTC. Amino acids: CASSLVGKYEQYV.

The CDR3 reads CATSRRSGRYYNEQFF. The CDR3, as DNA: TGTGCCACCAGCCGCCGATCTGGCAGGTACTACAATGAGCAGTTCTTC. The rearrangement joins TRBV15 to TRBJ2-1, with D unclear. The CDR3 covers 16 residues. V lost 5 bases and J lost 3, with 17 bases in between. Germline loops: CDR1 LNHNV, CDR2 YYDKDF (reference sequence).

Here the CDR3 DNA reads TGTGCCAGCAGTTTACGGACAAATCAGCCCCAGCATTTT. Amino acid sequence: CASSLRTNQPQHF. The rearrangement joins TRBV12-3 or TRBV12-4 to TRBJ1-5; tentative D call: TRBD1 (5 bases). V was pared by 2 bases and J by 4 bases, with 6 bases between. The CDR3 runs 13 residues.

The rearrangement uses TRBV6-1 and TRBJ2-1; D uncertain. Germline lookup yields CDR1 MNHNS and CDR2 SASEGT. The CDR3 runs to 12 residues. The V end lost 0 bases, the J end lost 6 bases, and 3 bases lay between the germline ends. The CDR3 DNA reads TGTGCCAGCAGTGAAGCGGGCAATGAGCAGTTCTTC. As protein: CASSEAGNEQFF.

The chain uses TRBV19 and TRBJ2-1; 8 bases line up with TRBD1. CDR3 length equals 13 residues. The germline V gene has CDR1 LNHDA and CDR2 SQIVND (reference sequence). J lost 3 bases, V lost 8 bases, and 3 bases had no gene match. The CDR3 is CASSGGLYNEQFF. The CDR3 nucleotides are TGTGCCAGTTCAGGGGGCCTCTACAATGAGCAGTTCTTC.

The chain couples TRBV19 to TRBJ1-5; a weak D match, TRBD1 (5 bases). Germline assignment: CDR1 LNHDA and CDR2 SQIVND (reference sequence). The CDR3 extends over 16 amino acids. V dropped 5 bases and J dropped 0 bases, with 14 bases sitting between them. The CDR3 DNA sequence: TGTGCCAGTAGTCGATTGTGGACAACTAGCAATCAGCCCCAGCATTTT. Its translation is CASSRLWTTSNQPQHF.

V and J are TRBV6-5 and TRBJ2-4; D remains unclear. With 6 bases removed from V and 3 bases from J, the gap between germline ends came to 12 bases. The CDR3 spans 14 residues. Germline V gene sequence: CDR1 MNHEY, CDR2 SVGAGI. The CDR3 bases are TGTGCCAGCAGCGCAGACACCCTCAAAAACATTCAGTACTTC. Translation: CASSADTLKNIQYF.

The chain combines TRBV19 with TRBJ1-2, with TRBD1 matching 9 bases. There are 13 residues in the CDR3. V was clipped by 6 bases and J by 4 bases; unmatched bases: 3. Germline V gene lookup returns CDR1 LNHDA and CDR2 SQIVND (reference sequence). CDR3 sequence reads: CASREQGAYGYTF. DNA of the CDR3: TGTGCCAGTAGAGAACAGGGGGCCTATGGCTACACCTTC.

This chain links TRBV27 with TRBJ1-5; a possible D gene is TRBD1 (5 bases). With 6 bases removed from V and 7 bases from J, the gap between germline ends came to 10 bases. From germline, CDR1 is MNHEY and CDR2 SMNVEV (reference sequence). This CDR3 region has 12 residues. The CDR3 DNA reads as TGTGCCAGCAGGGCTGGGGGGCAGCCCCAGCATTTT. It encodes CASRAGGQPQHF.